These 13 T cell receptor beta chains were sequenced from one sample in a study of blood T cells in healthy people across ages. Together with a sample-barcoded 5' primer, a J-beta primer mix was included in a second PCR lasting roughly 6 to 12 cycles. TCRdb itself ran the 5' RACE reads through MiXCR, one entry per CDR3 protein. The sample includes roughly 680,000 distinct CDR3 sequences, approximately 52% of them seen just once. Sample: blood. The receptor set was obtained from an elderly woman in good health.

This clonotype was found many times. The CDR3 sequence: CASSLYTALDTQYF. CDR3 in DNA: TGTGCCAGCAGCTTATATACAGCCTTAGATACGCAGTATTTT. The chain carries TRBV11-2 and TRBJ2-3; D remains ambiguous. V was shortened by 2 bases and J by 5 bases, with 11 bases between the two germline ends. The CDR3 runs 14 residues. CDR1 is SGHAT, CDR2 FQNNGV, per germline. Complete variable domain (other parts from reference TRBV11-2 and TRBJ2-3): EAGVAQSPRYKIIEKRQSVAFWCNPISGHATLYWYQQILGQGPKLLIQFQNNGVVDDSQLPKDRFSAERLKGVDSTLKIQPAKLEDSAVYLCASSLYTALDTQYFGPGTRLTVL.

On this clonotype itself: This may be a read error: a much more frequent sequence differs by one nucleotide. This chain connects TRBV4-1 to TRBJ2-3, with a possible D match to TRBD1 (6 bases). The CDR3 runs 14 residues. Per the germline V gene, CDR1 is MGHRA and CDR2 is YSYEKL. This CDR3 reads CANSPDSNTDTQYF. DNA of the CDR3: TGCGCCAACAGCCCGGACAGTAACACAGATACGCAGTATTTT.

The chain is built from TRBV12-3 or TRBV12-4 and TRBJ1-5, with D unresolved. V dropped 6 bases and J dropped 3 bases, with 9 bases sitting between them. The CDR3 has 13 residues. CDR3: CASSRSANQPQHF. The CDR3 coding sequence is TGTGCCAGCAGCCGCTCAGCCAATCAGCCCCAGCATTTT.

This clonotype was seen a handful of times. The junction shows a germline mismatch at one end, possibly a read error. The chain is built from TRBV12-5 and TRBJ2-1, with TRBD2 as a possible D gene (6 bases). Germline V gene sequence: CDR1 LGHNT, CDR2 FRNRAP. This CDR3 comprises 15 residues. The CDR3 reads CASGLGGSSYNEQFF. The CDR3 DNA reads as TGTGCTAGCGGTTTGGGGGGAAGCTCCTACAATGAGCAGTTCTTC.

This clonotype was picked up one time. The chain combines TRBV14 with TRBJ1-1; possibly TRBD1 for D (6 bases). The CDR3 loop spans 12 amino acids. Germline V gene lookup returns CDR1 SGHDN and CDR2 FVKESK. Trimming left V 8 bases short and J 6 bases short, with 13 bases between. The DNA for the CDR3 is TGTGCCAGCGGACAGTTAATGGCTGAAGCTTTCTTT. Protein: CASGQLMAEAFF.

As concerns this clonotype: A clone one base away is much larger, so this may be a read error. The CDR3 loop is CAGSFLVREQYF. For the CDR3, the DNA is TGTGCCGGCAGTTTCCTTGTGCGTGAGCAGTACTTC. The chain joins TRBV12-3 or TRBV12-4 to TRBJ2-7; unclear D gene. The CDR3 extends over 12 amino acids.

The sample holds one count of this clonotype. The V and J genes are TRBV3-1 and TRBJ2-1; weak D call: TRBD2 (5 bases). The CDR3 totals 13 residues. Germline V lookup: CDR1 LGHDT, CDR2 YNNKEL (reference sequence). The V end lost 4 bases, the J end lost 6 bases, and 10 bases lay between the germline ends. CDR3: CASSREGFNEQFF. CDR3 nucleotide sequence: TGTGCCAGCAGCCGCGAGGGTTTCAATGAGCAGTTCTTC.

The chain joins TRBV30 to TRBJ2-3; D is unclear. The CDR3 is 12 amino acids. The V and J ends lost 2 bases and 4 bases respectively, with 7 bases between them. Looked up from germline, CDR1 is GTSNPN and CDR2 is SVGIG (reference sequence). The CDR3 region has the DNA TGTGCCTGGAGTTTCGAGTCAGATACGCAGTATTTT. It codes for CAWSFESDTQYF.

The table lists this clonotype with a count of one. The chain is built from TRBV27 and TRBJ1-4; D perhaps matches TRBD1 (5 bases). This CDR3 has 14 amino acids. The V gene's germline CDR1 is MNHEY and CDR2 SMNVEV (reference sequence). Trimming removed 6 bases at V and 0 bases at J, with 8 bases between. CDR3 region: CASRKQATNEKLFF. As DNA, the CDR3 is TGTGCCAGCAGAAAACAGGCAACTAATGAAAAACTGTTTTTT. Using reference TRBV27 and TRBJ1-4 for the parts outside the CDR3, the full variable domain is EAQVTQNPRYLITVTGKKLTVTCSQNMNHEYMSWYRQDPGLGLRQIYYSMNVEVTDKGDVPEGYKVSRKEKRNFPLILESPSPNQTSLYFCASRKQATNEKLFFGSGTQLSVL.

This clonotype was counted between two and nine times. The J gene is TRBJ1-2, the V gene TRBV29-1; D is unresolved. The V gene lost 4 bases and the J gene lost 0 bases, with 12 bases spanning the gap. Germline CDR1 is SQVTM and CDR2 is ANQGSEA. The CDR3 sequence is 14 residues long. CDR3 nucleotides: TGCAGCGTTGCGGGTGGGAGACCTAACTATGGCTACACCTTC. Translating gives CSVAGGRPNYGYTF.

This clonotype appeared many times. The chain carries TRBV28 and TRBJ2-7, with D possibly matching TRBD1 (6 bases). This CDR3 region has 15 residues. Germline CDR1 and CDR2: MDHEN and SYDVKM. V was shortened by 7 bases and J by 7 bases, with 23 bases between the two germline ends. The CDR3, as DNA: TGTGCCAGCATACCCAGACAGGTGTCCCGGGGTGAGCAGTACTTC. Translating gives CASIPRQVSRGEQYF.

The chain joins TRBV9 to TRBJ2-4, with D possibly matching TRBD1 (5 bases). Trimming left V 6 bases short and J 3 bases short, with 13 bases between. The germline CDR1 and CDR2 sequences are SGDLS and YYNGEE. The CDR3 contains 14 residues. The CDR3 nucleotides read TGTGCCAGCACCAAGACAGAAAACAAAAACATTCAGTACTTC. Translating gives CASTKTENKNIQYF. Using reference TRBV9 and TRBJ2-4 for the parts outside the CDR3, the full variable domain is DSGVTQTPKHLITATGQRVTLRCSPRSGDLSVYWYQQSLDQGLQFLIQYYNGEERAKGNILERFSAQQFPDLHSELNLSSLELGDSALYFCASTKTENKNIQYFGAGTRLSVL.

Of note for this clonotype: A much larger clone differs from this one at a single base, so this may be a read error. The genes are TRBV10-3 and TRBJ2-1; possibly TRBD2 for D (5 bases). The V and J ends lost 10 bases and 3 bases respectively, with 13 bases between them. The CDR3 is 13 amino acids. Germline V CDR1 and CDR2: ENHRY, SYGVKD. CDR3 protein: CATSGPFYNEQFF. CDR3 bases: TGTGCCACCAGCGGACCCTTCTACAATGAGCAGTTCTTC.